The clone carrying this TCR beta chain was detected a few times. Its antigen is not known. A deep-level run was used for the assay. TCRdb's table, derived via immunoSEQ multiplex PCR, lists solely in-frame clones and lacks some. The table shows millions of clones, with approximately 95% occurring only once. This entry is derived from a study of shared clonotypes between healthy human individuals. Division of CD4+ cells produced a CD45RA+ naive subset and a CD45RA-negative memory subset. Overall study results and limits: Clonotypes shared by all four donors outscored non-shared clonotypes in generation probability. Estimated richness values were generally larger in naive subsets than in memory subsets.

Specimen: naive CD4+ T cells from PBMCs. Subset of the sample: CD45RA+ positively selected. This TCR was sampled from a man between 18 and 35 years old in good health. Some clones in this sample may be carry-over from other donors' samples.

Here the CDR3 reads CASRLTDREQFF. CDR3 sequence (DNA): TGTGCCAGCAGACTAACGGACAGGGAGCAGTTCTTC. The V call is TRBV6-6, the J call TRBJ2-1; 7 nucleotides match TRBD1. There are 12 residues in the CDR3. CDR1 MNHNY and CDR2 SVGAGI come from the germline V gene (reference sequence). J gave up 10 bases and V 6 bases, and 6 bases lay outside the gene matches.